The T cell receptor beta chain under discussion was sequenced for a study of blood T cell repertoires in COVID-19. Study background: Both acute and convalescent COVID-19 samples were obtained from the United States, Italy and Spain.

Clones were sequenced by immunoSEQ multiplex PCR, and TCRdb holds only the in-frame ones, with some missing. The sample carries approximately 260,000 clones, approximately 86% recorded once. The receptor comes from a man aged 60 to 75 who had recovered from COVID-19. Sequencing was done on a sample of peripheral blood.

The CDR3 nucleotides are TGTGCCAGCAGCCTCAGGGGAGCGTCCTACGAGCAGTACTTC. Translating gives CASSLRGASYEQYF. The chain links TRBV5-4 to TRBJ2-7, with TRBD1 as a possible D gene (6 bases). The germline V gene has CDR1 SGHNT and CDR2 YYREEE (reference sequence). Trimming stripped 4 bases from V and 1 base from J, with 12 bases between. This CDR3 has 14 amino acids.